This T cell receptor (beta chain) was captured in a study of vaccination effects on CD4 cells after COVID-19. Study overall: Once vaccinated, a few convalescent patients were sampled both early and late afterward. Regarding the study as a whole: In people who had recovered, most post-vaccine spike-reactive clones were new vaccine-induced clones. Convalescent patients in the study were few, and early post-infection timepoints were absent.

The ends lost 1 base at V and 5 bases at J; junction bases unmatched: 12. Germline V gives CDR1 LGHNA, CDR2 YNFKEQ. This CDR3 region has 18 residues. This clone has a handful of counts. Its specificity is not known. Once cultured for roughly 10 days, the cells underwent separation to obtain CD4+ T cells. Infection dated between March and December 2020, before the Alpha, Beta and Delta variants reached the United States. Participants completed two doses of the BNT162b2 or mRNA-1273 vaccine. TCRdb's table, derived via immunoSEQ multiplex PCR, lists solely in-frame clones and lacks some. The sample carries 50,000 or so clones, around 80% recorded once.

Sequencing used CD4+ T cells from PBMCs cultured without peptide, obtained after COVID-19 vaccination. This clonotype originated in a human donor who had a prior SARS-CoV-2 infection. The chain is built from TRBV4-2 and TRBJ2-7; the match to TRBD2 covers 12 bases. The DNA for the CDR3 is TGTGCCAGCAGCCAAGTTTGGCTAGCGGGAGGGGAGGGTGACGAGCAGTACTTC. Its translation is CASSQVWLAGGEGDEQYF.